This T cell receptor beta chain was recovered during a study of STAT5B mutations in CD4+ large granular lymphocyte leukemia. Produced via immunoSEQ multiplex PCR; TCRdb's table is partial and in-frame only. This table has tens of thousands of clones, less than 85% appearing once. The TCR comes from a human donor in good health. The sequencing sample was made of CD4+ T cells from blood buffy coats.

The CDR3 loop is CASSVVELTYNEQFF. DNA for the CDR3: TGTGCCAGCAGCGTAGTGGAGCTAACTTACAATGAGCAGTTCTTC. The gene calls are TRBV9 and TRBJ2-1; unclear D gene. The germline V and J ends were trimmed by 0 bases and 4 bases, with 11 bases remaining between them. The CDR3 consists of 15 residues. Germline V gene lookup returns CDR1 SGDLS and CDR2 YYNGEE.